This T cell receptor (beta chain) was captured by sequencing in a study of CD8 T cells in Susac syndrome. V gave up 7 bases and J gave up 5 bases, with 18 bases separating them. Germline V CDR1 and CDR2: SQVTM, ANQGSEA. CDR3 length: 14 residues. Reverse transcription of about 0.45 to 1 ug RNA used random hexamers. TCRdb fed the immunoSEQ multiplex PCR reads into MiXCR, producing one record per CDR3 protein. The table lists just over 300,000 distinct CDR3 sequences, 92% of them singletons. The chain couples TRBV29-1 to TRBJ2-1; D may correspond to TRBD1 or TRBD2 (5 bases each). The sample taken for sequencing was CD4+ T cells from PBMCs. The sequence derives from a human donor with multiple sclerosis. CDR3 nucleotides: TGCAGCGCCCCCCGTGGGGGAGTCCACAATGAGCAGTTCTTC. Its translation: CSAPRGGVHNEQFF.